A selection of T cell receptor beta chains follows, all from one sample in a study of identical twins. One entry per CDR3 protein, called by TCRdb with MiXCR from the 5' RACE reads. This sample has approximately 1.8 million distinct CDR3 sequences, with around a third found just once. Sequencing was performed on cord blood. These receptors all come from a newborn girl in good health. CDR3s include the opening cysteine and the closing phenylalanine or tryptophan. D genes are given only for firm matches. Not every row has a clone size; where given, it reads once, few, many or a size class.

D,J,size,V,CDR3,DNA
TRBD2,TRBJ2-7,few,TRBV20-1,CGVGLAGSLYEQYF,TGCGGGGTAGGACTAGCGGGAAGCTTGTACGAGCAGTACTTC
TRBD1,TRBJ1-4,.,TRBV7-2,CASSFDRDEKLFF,TGCGCCAGCAGCTTCGACAGGGACGAAAAACTGTTTTTT
TRBD2,TRBJ2-5,few,TRBV7-2,CASSPKGLVQGTQYF,TGTGCCAGCAGCCCCAAGGGACTAGTACAAGGGACCCAGTACTTC
TRBD2,TRBJ2-7,few,TRBV7-2,CASRLGLAGVAYEQYF,TGTGCCAGCAGACTCGGACTAGCGGGGGTGGCCTACGAGCAGTACTTC
.,TRBJ2-1,many,TRBV29-1,CSVEGYSGSYNEQFF,TGCAGCGTTGAAGGCTACAGTGGCTCCTACAATGAGCAGTTCTTC
TRBD2,TRBJ2-5,few,TRBV5-1,CASRTSGEGETQYF,TGCGCCAGCAGGACTAGCGGGGAGGGTGAGACCCAGTACTTC
.,TRBJ2-3,.,TRBV12-3/TRBV12-4,CAGSFWGGGTDTQYF,TGTGCCGGCAGTTTTTGGGGGGGCGGCACAGATACGCAGTATTTT
.,TRBJ2-3,few,TRBV20-1,CSARRLVRADTQYF,TGCAGTGCTAGACGGCTAGTTCGGGCAGATACGCAGTATTTT
.,TRBJ2-1,many,TRBV3-1,CASSQQGGSYNEQFF,TGTGCCAGCAGCCAACAAGGGGGCTCCTACAATGAGCAGTTCTTC
.,TRBJ1-5,.,TRBV20-1,CSARDWADQPQHF,TGCAGTGCTAGAGATTGGGCAGATCAGCCCCAGCATTTT
TRBD2,TRBJ2-1,.,TRBV28,CASSSIGGTSGLRGKYNEQFF,TGTGCCAGCAGTTCAATAGGAGGGACTAGCGGGCTCCGAGGGAAATACAATGAGCAGTTCTTC
.,TRBJ2-7,.,TRBV21-1,CASRRAAYEQYF,TGTGCCAGCAGGCGGGCGGCCTACGAGCAGTACTTC
.,TRBJ2-3,few,TRBV27,CASSLRWGGPYDTDTQYF,TGTGCCAGCAGTTTAAGGTGGGGGGGCCCCTATGACACAGATACGCAGTATTTT
TRBD1,TRBJ1-4,.,TRBV20-1,CSARDRGIEKLFF,TGCAGTGCAAGGGACAGGGGGATCGAAAAACTGTTTTTT
.,TRBJ2-7,many,TRBV29-1,CSAAPDKNEQYF,TGCAGCGCTGCCCCGGACAAAAACGAGCAGTACTTC
TRBD1,TRBJ2-7,few,TRBV12-3/TRBV12-4,CASSSHGQVFSYEQYF,TGTGCCAGCAGTTCTCATGGACAGGTTTTCTCCTACGAGCAGTACTTC
.,TRBJ2-3,once,TRBV20-1,CSARPWASGTDTQYF,TGCAGTGCTAGACCTTGGGCTAGCGGCACAGATACGCAGTATTTT
.,TRBJ2-3,.,TRBV10-1,CASSESCASGGQTDTQYF,TGCGCCAGCAGTGAGTCCTGCGCGAGCGGAGGACAAACAGATACGCAGTATTTT
.,TRBJ2-1,many,TRBV13,CASSLAVGATATQYNEQFF,TGTGCCAGCAGCTTAGCGGTGGGGGCTACAGCTACCCAATACAATGAGCAGTTCTTC
.,TRBJ1-2,.,TRBV6-1,CASSPAQIMAAGQLFYGYTF,TGTGCCAGCAGCCCGGCCCAAATAATGGCTGCTGGACAGTTATTTTATGGCTACACCTTC
.,TRBJ2-5,few,TRBV28,CASTGFETQYF,TGTGCCAGCACGGGGTTCGAGACCCAGTACTTC
TRBD2,TRBJ2-7,once,TRBV6-2/TRBV6-3,CASSDAAGAYEQYF,TGTGCCAGCTCAGACGCAGCGGGAGCCTACGAGCAGTACTTC
TRBD2,TRBJ2-3,.,TRBV20-1,CSARSSSGGGTDTQYF,TGCAGTGCTAGATCCTCTAGCGGGGGGGGGACAGATACGCAGTATTTT
.,TRBJ1-2,.,TRBV4-2,CASSQGRHYGYTF,TGTGCCAGCAGCCAAGGTCGACACTATGGCTACACCTTC
TRBD1,TRBJ1-2,few,TRBV6-1,CASKRQQGNYGYTF,TGTGCCAGCAAACGTCAACAGGGGAACTATGGCTACACCTTC
TRBD2,TRBJ2-3,few,TRBV7-8,CASSLARLAEKDTQYF,TGTGCCAGCAGCTTAGCAAGACTAGCGGAGAAGGATACGCAGTATTTT
.,TRBJ1-2,.,TRBV11-2,CASRSVRAGKGKDYGYTF,TGTGCCAGCAGGTCCGTTAGAGCGGGTAAAGGGAAAGACTATGGCTACACCTTC
.,TRBJ1-1,.,TRBV6-6,CASTLTQEWAFF,TGTGCCAGCACCCTAACCCAGGAATGGGCTTTCTTT
.,TRBJ2-3,once,TRBV20-1,CSARVLARGKKTDTQYF,TGCAGTGCTAGAGTTCTTGCGCGCGGGAAAAAAACAGATACGCAGTATTTT
.,TRBJ1-6,.,TRBV5-1,CASSSGRVNSPLHF,TGCGCCAGCAGCTCCGGACGGGTTAATTCACCCCTCCACTTT
.,TRBJ2-1,.,TRBV4-1,CASSQPLARGNNEQFF,TGCGCCAGCAGCCAACCGCTAGCAAGGGGTAACAATGAGCAGTTCTTC
TRBD2,TRBJ2-1,few,TRBV20-1,CSARQEREWNEQFF,TGCAGTGCTAGACAGGAGCGGGAGTGGAATGAGCAGTTCTTC
.,TRBJ2-1,.,TRBV5-1,CASSLGPGRNEQFF,TGCGCCAGCAGCTTGGGGCCTGGTCGGAATGAGCAGTTCTTC
TRBD2,TRBJ2-7,once,TRBV20-1,CSAPPAGTSLEQYF,TGCAGTGCTCCCCCTGCGGGGACTAGCCTCGAGCAGTACTTC
.,TRBJ2-7,.,TRBV28,CASSSPGTYSYEQYF,TGTGCCAGCAGTTCCCCCGGGACTTATTCTTACGAGCAGTACTTC
.,TRBJ1-4,once,TRBV15,CATSSRFNEKLFF,TGTGCCACCAGCAGCCGATTTAATGAAAAACTGTTTTTT
TRBD2,TRBJ2-5,.,TRBV25-1,CANDLPGLAGATQGETQYF,TGTGCCAACGACCTTCCGGGACTAGCGGGAGCAACGCAAGGAGAGACCCAGTACTTC
.,TRBJ1-2,few,TRBV7-2,CASSMPPRTNYTF,TGTGCCAGCAGCATGCCCCCCAGAACCAACTACACCTTC
.,TRBJ1-2,few,TRBV6-1,CASSETRNPAYGYTF,TGTGCCAGCAGTGAAACGAGGAACCCGGCCTATGGCTACACCTTC
TRBD1,TRBJ2-7,.,TRBV29-1,CSVWAGGTYEQYF,TGCAGCGTTTGGGCAGGGGGTACCTACGAGCAGTACTTC
TRBD1,TRBJ2-3,.,TRBV4-2,CASSQARTGGGKDTQYF,TGTGCCAGCAGCCAAGCCCGGACAGGGGGAGGAAAAGATACGCAGTATTTT
.,TRBJ1-6,once,TRBV28,CASTWGSENSPPHF,TGTGCCAGCACCTGGGGGTCCGAAAATTCACCCCCCCACTTT
.,TRBJ2-4,.,TRBV7-9,CASSSRRDTKNIQYF,TGTGCCAGCAGCTCTCGACGGGACACCAAAAACATTCAGTACTTC
.,TRBJ2-1,few,TRBV7-6,CGVRYNEQFF,TGTGGAGTGCGGTACAATGAGCAGTTCTTC
.,TRBJ2-7,few,TRBV10-3,CAISEPSEEYEQYF,TGTGCCATCAGTGAACCTAGCGAAGAGTACGAGCAGTACTTC
.,TRBJ2-3,.,TRBV28,CASILGAGVSPDTQYF,TGTGCCAGCATCTTGGGGGCAGGGGTCTCCCCGGATACGCAGTATTTT
TRBD2,TRBJ2-1,few,TRBV5-1,CASSLASGLEVREQFF,TGCGCCAGCAGCTTGGCCTCCGGACTAGAAGTCCGCGAGCAGTTCTTC
TRBD2,TRBJ2-7,few,TRBV29-1,CSVILAGRTYEQYF,TGCAGCGTTATACTAGCGGGGCGGACCTACGAGCAGTACTTC
.,TRBJ1-4,.,TRBV10-3,CAISQGNLPNEKLFF,TGTGCCATCAGCCAAGGCAACCTTCCTAATGAAAAACTGTTTTTT
.,TRBJ1-2,.,TRBV12-3/TRBV12-4,CASSIKGYTF,TGTGCCAGCAGTATAAAGGGCTACACCTTC
TRBD2,TRBJ2-1,few,TRBV29-1,CSAWTSGRALNEQFF,TGCAGCGCCTGGACTAGCGGGAGGGCCCTCAATGAGCAGTTCTTC
TRBD1,TRBJ1-2,many,TRBV27,CASSSQFLQGPRGYTF,TGTGCCAGCAGTTCCCAATTCCTACAGGGGCCTCGTGGCTACACCTTC
.,TRBJ2-2,.,TRBV7-9,CASSLGRFVGDGELFF,TGTGCCAGCAGCTTGGGCAGATTTGTAGGGGACGGGGAGCTGTTTTTT
.,TRBJ2-3,few,TRBV10-1,CAINARDFSTDTQYF,TGCGCCATCAACGCGCGGGACTTCAGCACAGATACGCAGTATTTT
.,TRBJ2-5,.,TRBV6-1,CASGRDGVQETQYF,TGTGCCAGCGGACGGGACGGGGTTCAAGAGACCCAGTACTTC
TRBD2,TRBJ2-7,.,TRBV14,CASSQGLATEQYF,TGTGCCAGCAGCCAAGGACTAGCTACCGAGCAGTACTTC